This TCR beta chain was recovered during a study of regulatory T cells in long-lasting Graves disease. Whole-study findings and limits: A greater number of public clonotypes (under 3,000) was shared by persistent patients than by new patients (approximately 880). Newly diagnosed disease favored TRBV20-1 and TRBJ2-1 over persistent disease. Newly diagnosed Graves' patients exceeded persistent ones in TCR diversity.

The time point was: persistent/refractory GD, antithyroid drugs over 5 years with positive TRAb. Researchers made the TCR library from RNA that was extracted from PBMCs. Arm-PCR of CDR3 regions and iRepertoire HTBI primers were used to build TCR beta libraries. Study processing details: Spanning all samples, the identified segments comprised some 60 TRBV and fewer than 15 TRBJ. TCRdb independently ran MiXCR on the multiplex PCR reads; one entry per CDR3 protein. These V and J calls rely on TCRdb rather than the paper's analysis. Among about 660,000 distinct CDR3 sequences listed, around 30% were seen once. This clonotype has a count of ten or more. Its antigen is not known. From germline, CDR1 is SQVTM and CDR2 ANQGSEA. The CDR3 is 11 residues long. With 4 bases removed from V and 0 bases from J, the gap between germline ends came to 4 bases.

J is TRBJ2-7 and V is TRBV29-1, with D hard to call. The origin of this receptor is a female donor with Graves disease. The sample consisted of peripheral blood mononuclear cells (PBMCs), taken when the disease was refractory, from a patient treated with antithyroid drugs. CDR3 in amino acids: CSVGTSYEQYF. The CDR3 nucleotides are TGCAGCGTTGGAACCTCCTACGAGCAGTACTTC.